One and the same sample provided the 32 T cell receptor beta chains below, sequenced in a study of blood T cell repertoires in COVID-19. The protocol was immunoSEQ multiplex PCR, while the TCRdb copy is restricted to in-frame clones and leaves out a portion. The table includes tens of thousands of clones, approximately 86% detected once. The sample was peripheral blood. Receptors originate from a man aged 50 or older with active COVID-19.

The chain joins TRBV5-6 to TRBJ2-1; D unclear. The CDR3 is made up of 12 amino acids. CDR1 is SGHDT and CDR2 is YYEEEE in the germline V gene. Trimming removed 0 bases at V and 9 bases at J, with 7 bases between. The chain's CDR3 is CASSLGWPEQFF. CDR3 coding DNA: TGTGCCAGCAGCTTGGGGTGGCCTGAGCAGTTCTTC.

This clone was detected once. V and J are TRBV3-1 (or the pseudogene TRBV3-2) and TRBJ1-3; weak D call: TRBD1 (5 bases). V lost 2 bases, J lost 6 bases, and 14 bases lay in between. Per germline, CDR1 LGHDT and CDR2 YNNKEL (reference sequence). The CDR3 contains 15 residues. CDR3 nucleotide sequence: TGTGCCAGCAGCCAACCGGGGGGAAGTTTAAACACCATATATTTT. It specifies CASSQPGGSLNTIYF.

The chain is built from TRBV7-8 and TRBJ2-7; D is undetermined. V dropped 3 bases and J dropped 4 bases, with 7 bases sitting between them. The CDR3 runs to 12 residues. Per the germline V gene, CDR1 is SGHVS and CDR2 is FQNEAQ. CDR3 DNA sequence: TGTGCCAGCAGCTTCTCCGGGTACGAGCAGTACTTC. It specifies CASSFSGYEQYF. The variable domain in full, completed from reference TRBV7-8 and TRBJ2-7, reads GAGVSQSPRYKVAKRGQDVALRCDPISGHVSLFWYQQALGQGPEFLTYFQNEAQLDKSGLPSDRFFAERPEGSVSTLKIQRTQQEDSAVYLCASSFSGYEQYFGPGTRLTVT.

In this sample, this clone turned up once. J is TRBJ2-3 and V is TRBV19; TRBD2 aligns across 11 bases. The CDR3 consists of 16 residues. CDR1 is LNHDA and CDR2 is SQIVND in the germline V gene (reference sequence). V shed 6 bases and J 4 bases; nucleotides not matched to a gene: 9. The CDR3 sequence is CASSRRLAGSADTQYF. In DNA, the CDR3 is TGTGCCAGTAGCAGACGACTAGCGGGGAGCGCAGATACGCAGTATTTT.

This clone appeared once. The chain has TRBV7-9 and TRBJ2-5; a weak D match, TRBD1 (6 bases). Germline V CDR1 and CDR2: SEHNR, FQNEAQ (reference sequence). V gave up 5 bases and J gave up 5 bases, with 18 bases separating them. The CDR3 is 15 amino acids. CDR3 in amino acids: CASSQGSGAEETQYF. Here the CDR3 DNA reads TGTGCCAGCAGCCAAGGATCAGGGGCCGAGGAGACCCAGTACTTC.

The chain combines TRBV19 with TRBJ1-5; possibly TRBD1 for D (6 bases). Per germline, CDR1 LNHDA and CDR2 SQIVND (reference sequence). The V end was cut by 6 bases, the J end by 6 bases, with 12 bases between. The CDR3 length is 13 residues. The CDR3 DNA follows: TGTGCCAGTAGGTGGACAGAGGGTCAGCCCCAGCATTTT. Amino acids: CASRWTEGQPQHF.

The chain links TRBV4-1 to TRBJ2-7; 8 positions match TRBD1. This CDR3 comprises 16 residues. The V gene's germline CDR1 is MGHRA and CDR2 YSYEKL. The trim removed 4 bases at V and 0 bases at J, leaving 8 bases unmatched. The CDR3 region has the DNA TGCGCCAGCAGCCCCGGCCATGGACAGGGCTCCTACGAGCAGTACTTC. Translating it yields CASSPGHGQGSYEQYF.

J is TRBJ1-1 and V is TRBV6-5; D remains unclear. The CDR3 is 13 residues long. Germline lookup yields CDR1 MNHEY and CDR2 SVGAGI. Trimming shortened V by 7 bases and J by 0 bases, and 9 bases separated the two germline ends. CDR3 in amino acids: CASMPGMNTEAFF. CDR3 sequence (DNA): TGTGCCAGCATGCCAGGCATGAACACTGAAGCTTTCTTT.

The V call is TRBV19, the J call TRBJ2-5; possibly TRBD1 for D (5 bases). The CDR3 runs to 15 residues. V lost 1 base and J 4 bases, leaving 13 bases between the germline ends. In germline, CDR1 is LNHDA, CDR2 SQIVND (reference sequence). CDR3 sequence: CASSIVGGQGETQYF. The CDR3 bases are TGTGCCAGTAGTATAGTAGGTGGCCAGGGAGAGACCCAGTACTTC.

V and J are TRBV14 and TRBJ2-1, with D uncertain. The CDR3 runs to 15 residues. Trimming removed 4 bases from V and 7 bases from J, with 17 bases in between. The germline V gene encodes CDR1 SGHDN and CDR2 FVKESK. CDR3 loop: CASSREHRVGNEQFF. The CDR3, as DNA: TGTGCCAGCAGCCGTGAACACCGGGTCGGGAATGAGCAGTTCTTC.

This CDR3 is CASRPSTGIGGELFF. The CDR3 bases are TGTGCCAGCAGACCGTCGACAGGGATCGGCGGGGAGCTGTTTTTT. The chain employs TRBV7-9 and TRBJ2-2; 7 bases agree with TRBD1. With V trimmed by 6 bases and J by 7 bases, 11 bases remained unmatched. The CDR3 sequence is 15 residues long. Germline V lookup: CDR1 SEHNR, CDR2 FQNEAQ (reference sequence).

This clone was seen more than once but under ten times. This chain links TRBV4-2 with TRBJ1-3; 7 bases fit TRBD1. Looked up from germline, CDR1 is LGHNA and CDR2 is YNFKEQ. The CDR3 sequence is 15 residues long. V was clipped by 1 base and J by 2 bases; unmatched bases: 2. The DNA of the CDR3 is TGTGCCAGCAGCCAAGGGACAGGCGCTGGAAACACCATATATTTT. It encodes CASSQGTGAGNTIYF.

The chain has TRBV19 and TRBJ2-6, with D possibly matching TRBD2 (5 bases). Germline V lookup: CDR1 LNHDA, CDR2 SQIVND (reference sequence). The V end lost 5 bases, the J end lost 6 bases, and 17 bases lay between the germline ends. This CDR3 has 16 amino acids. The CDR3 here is CASSSRGHGEANVLTF. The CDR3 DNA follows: TGTGCCAGTAGTTCCCGCGGGCACGGGGAGGCCAACGTCCTGACTTTC.

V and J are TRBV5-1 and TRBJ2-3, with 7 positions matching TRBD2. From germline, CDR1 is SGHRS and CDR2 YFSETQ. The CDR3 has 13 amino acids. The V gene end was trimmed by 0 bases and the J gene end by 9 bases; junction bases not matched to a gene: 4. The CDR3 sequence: CASSLDGLVTQYF. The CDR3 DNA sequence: TGCGCCAGCAGCTTGGATGGACTAGTAACGCAGTATTTT. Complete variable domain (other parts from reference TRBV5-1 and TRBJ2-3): KAGVTQTPRYLIKTRGQQVTLSCSPISGHRSVSWYQQTPGQGLQFLFEYFSETQRNKGNFPGRFSGRQFSNSRSEMNVSTLELGDSALYLCASSLDGLVTQYFGPGTRLTVL.

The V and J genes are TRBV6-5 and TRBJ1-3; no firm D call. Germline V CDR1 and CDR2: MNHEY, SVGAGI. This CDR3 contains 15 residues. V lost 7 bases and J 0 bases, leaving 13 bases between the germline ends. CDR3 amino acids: CASKPGRTSGNTIYF. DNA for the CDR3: TGTGCCAGCAAGCCGGGTCGAACCTCTGGAAACACCATATATTTT.

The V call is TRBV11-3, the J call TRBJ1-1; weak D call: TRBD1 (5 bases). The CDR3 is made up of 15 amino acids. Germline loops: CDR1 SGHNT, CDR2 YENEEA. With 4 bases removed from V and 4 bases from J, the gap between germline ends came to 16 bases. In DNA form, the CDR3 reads TGTGCCAGCAGCTCCGACAGTCGACGAGGCACTGAAGCTTTCTTT. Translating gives CASSSDSRRGTEAFF.

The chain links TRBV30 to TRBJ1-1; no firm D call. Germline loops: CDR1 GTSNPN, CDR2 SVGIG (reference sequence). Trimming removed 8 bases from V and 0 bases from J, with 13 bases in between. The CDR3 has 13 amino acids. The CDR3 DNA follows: TGTGCCCATAAGCCGGTGATGAACACTGAAGCTTTCTTT. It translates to CAHKPVMNTEAFF.

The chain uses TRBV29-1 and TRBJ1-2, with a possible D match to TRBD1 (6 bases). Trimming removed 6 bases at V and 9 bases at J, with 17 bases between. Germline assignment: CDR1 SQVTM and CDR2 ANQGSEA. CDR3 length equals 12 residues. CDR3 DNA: TGCAGCGTAAACAGGGATGGGGGACGCTACACCTTC. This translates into CSVNRDGGRYTF.

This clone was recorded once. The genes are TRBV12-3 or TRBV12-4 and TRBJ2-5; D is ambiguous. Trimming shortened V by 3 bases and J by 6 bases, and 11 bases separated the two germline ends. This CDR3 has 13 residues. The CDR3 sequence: CASSFFPEKTQYF. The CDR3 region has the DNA TGTGCCAGCAGTTTTTTCCCTGAGAAGACCCAGTACTTC.

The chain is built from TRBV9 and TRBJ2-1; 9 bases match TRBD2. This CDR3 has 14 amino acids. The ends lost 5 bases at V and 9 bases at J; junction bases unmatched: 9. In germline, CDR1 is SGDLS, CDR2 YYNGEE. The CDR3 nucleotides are TGTGCCAGCAGTAACCCGGGACTAGCAGTTGAGCAGTTCTTC. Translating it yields CASSNPGLAVEQFF.

CDR3 region: CASSRYYEQYF. CDR3 DNA: TGTGCCAGCAGTCGGTACTACGAGCAGTACTTC. This chain joins TRBV6-5 and TRBJ2-7, with D hard to call. The CDR3 loop spans 11 amino acids. Germline V gene sequence: CDR1 MNHEY, CDR2 SVGAGI. The germline V and J ends were trimmed by 5 bases and 3 bases, with 5 bases remaining between them.

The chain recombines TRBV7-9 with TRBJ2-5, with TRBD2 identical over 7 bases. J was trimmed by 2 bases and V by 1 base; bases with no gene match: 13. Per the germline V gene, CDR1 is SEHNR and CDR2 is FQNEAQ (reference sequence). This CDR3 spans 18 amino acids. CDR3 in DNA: TGTGCCAGCAGCTTAGACCGGGGGACTATCCATTCACAAGAGACCCAGTACTTC. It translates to CASSLDRGTIHSQETQYF.

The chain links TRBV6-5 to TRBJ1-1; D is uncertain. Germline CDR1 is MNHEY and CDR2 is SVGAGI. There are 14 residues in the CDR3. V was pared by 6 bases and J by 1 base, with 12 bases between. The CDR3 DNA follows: TGTGCCAGCAGCGTCGGGAGGCCGAACACTGAAGCTTTCTTT. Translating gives CASSVGRPNTEAFF.

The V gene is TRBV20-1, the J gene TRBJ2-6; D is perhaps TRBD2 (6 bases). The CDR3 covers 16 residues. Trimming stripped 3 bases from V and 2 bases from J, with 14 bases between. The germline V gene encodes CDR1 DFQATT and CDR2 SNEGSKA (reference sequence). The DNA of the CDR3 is TGCAGTGCTAGTAGAGGAGGGCGCGCTGGGGCCAACGTCCTGACTTTC. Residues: CSASRGGRAGANVLTF.

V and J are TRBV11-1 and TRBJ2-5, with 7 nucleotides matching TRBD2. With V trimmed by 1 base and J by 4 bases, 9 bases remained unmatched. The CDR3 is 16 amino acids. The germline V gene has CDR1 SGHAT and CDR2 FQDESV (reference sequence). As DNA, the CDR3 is TGTGCCAGCAGCTTAGTCCCGCCGGGCGGGAGAGAGACCCAGTACTTC. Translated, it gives CASSLVPPGGRETQYF. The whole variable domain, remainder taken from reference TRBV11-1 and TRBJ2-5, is EAEVAQSPRYKITEKSQAVAFWCDPISGHATLYWYRQILGQGPELLVQFQDESVVDDSQLPKDRFSAERLKGVDSTLKIQPAELGDSAMYLCASSLVPPGGRETQYFGPGTRLLVL.

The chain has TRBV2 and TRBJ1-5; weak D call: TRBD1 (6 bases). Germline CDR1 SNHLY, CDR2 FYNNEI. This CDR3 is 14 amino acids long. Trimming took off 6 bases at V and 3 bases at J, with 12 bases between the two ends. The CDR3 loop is CASSETGNNQPQHF. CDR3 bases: TGTGCCAGCAGCGAGACAGGAAACAATCAGCCCCAGCATTTT.

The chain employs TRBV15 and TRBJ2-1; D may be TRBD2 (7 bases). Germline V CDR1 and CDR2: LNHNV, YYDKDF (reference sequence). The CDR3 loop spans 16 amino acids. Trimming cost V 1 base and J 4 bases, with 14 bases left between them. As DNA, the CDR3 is TGTGCCACCAGCAGAGGAATCGGGGGGCGGTACAATGAGCAGTTCTTC. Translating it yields CATSRGIGGRYNEQFF. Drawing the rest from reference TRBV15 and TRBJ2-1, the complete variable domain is DAMVIQNPRYQVTQFGKPVTLSCSQTLNHNVMYWYQQKSSQAPKLLFHYYDKDFNNEADTPDNFQSRRPNTSFCFLDIRSPGLGDTAMYLCATSRGIGGRYNEQFFGPGTRLTVL.

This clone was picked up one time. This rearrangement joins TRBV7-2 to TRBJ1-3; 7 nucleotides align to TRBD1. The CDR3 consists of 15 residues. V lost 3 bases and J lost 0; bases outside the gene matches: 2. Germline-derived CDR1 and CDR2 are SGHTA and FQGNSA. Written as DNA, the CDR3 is TGTGCCAGCAGCTTTGACAGGGTCTCTGGAAACACCATATATTTT. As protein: CASSFDRVSGNTIYF.

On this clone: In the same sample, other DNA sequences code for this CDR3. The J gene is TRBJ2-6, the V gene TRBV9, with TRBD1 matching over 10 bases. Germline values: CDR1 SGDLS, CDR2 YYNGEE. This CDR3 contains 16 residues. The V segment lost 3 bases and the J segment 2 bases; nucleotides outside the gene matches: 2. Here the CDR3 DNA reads TGTGCCAGCAGCGCGACAGGGGGCGCTGGGGCCAACGTCCTGACTTTC. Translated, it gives CASSATGGAGANVLTF.

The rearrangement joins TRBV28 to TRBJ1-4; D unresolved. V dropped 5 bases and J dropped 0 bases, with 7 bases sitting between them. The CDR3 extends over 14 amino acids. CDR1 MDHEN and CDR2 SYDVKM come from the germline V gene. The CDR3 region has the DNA TGTGCCAGCAGTGTATTAACAACTAATGAAAAACTGTTTTTT. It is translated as CASSVLTTNEKLFF.

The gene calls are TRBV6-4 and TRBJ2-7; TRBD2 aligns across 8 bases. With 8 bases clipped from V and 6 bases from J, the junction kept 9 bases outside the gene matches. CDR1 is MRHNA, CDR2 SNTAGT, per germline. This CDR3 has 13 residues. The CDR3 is CASSAFAGGEQYF. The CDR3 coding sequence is TGTGCCAGCTCCGCTTTTGCGGGGGGCGAGCAGTACTTC.

CDR3 in DNA: TGTGCCAGTAGTATACGGGACTCTGGAAACACCATATATTTT. Residues: CASSIRDSGNTIYF. The chain joins TRBV19 to TRBJ1-3; D ambiguous. Germline CDR1 is LNHDA and CDR2 is SQIVND (reference sequence). The V and J ends lost 2 bases and 0 bases respectively, with 5 bases between them. This CDR3 comprises 14 residues.